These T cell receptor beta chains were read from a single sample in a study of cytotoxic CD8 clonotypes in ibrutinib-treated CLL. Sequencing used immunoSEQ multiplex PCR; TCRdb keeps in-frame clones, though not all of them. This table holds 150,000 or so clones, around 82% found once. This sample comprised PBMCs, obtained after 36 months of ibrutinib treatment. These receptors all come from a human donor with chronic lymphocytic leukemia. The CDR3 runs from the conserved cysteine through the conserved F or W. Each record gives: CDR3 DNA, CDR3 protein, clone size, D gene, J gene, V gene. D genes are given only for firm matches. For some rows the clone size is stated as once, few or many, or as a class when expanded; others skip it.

CDR3nt: TGTGCCAGCAGCCCAACCCGGGACACCAAAGAGACCCAGTACTTC; CDR3aa: CASSPTRDTKETQYF; abundance: NA; d_gene: NA; j_gene: TRBJ2-5; v_gene: TRBV5-6
CDR3nt: TGCGCCAGCAGCTGGGGGAGCACTGAAGCTTTCTTT; CDR3aa: CASSWGSTEAFF; abundance: NA; d_gene: NA; j_gene: TRBJ1-1; v_gene: TRBV4-1
CDR3nt: TGTGCCAGCAGTGGTAAGGTCGTCGGACTTGATACGCAGTATTTT; CDR3aa: CASSGKVVGLDTQYF; abundance: NA; d_gene: NA; j_gene: TRBJ2-3; v_gene: TRBV2
CDR3nt: TGCGCCAGCAGCCAAGGTATAGGGTATATGAACACTGAAGCTTTCTTT; CDR3aa: CASSQGIGYMNTEAFF; abundance: once; d_gene: NA; j_gene: TRBJ1-1; v_gene: TRBV4-1
CDR3nt: TGTGCCAGCAGGCGGAGCACTGACACTGAAGCTTTCTTT; CDR3aa: CASRRSTDTEAFF; abundance: NA; d_gene: NA; j_gene: TRBJ1-1; v_gene: TRBV6-1
CDR3nt: TGTGCCAGCAGTGGACAGGGGCTATATGGCTACACCTTC; CDR3aa: CASSGQGLYGYTF; abundance: NA; d_gene: TRBD1; j_gene: TRBJ1-2; v_gene: TRBV6-6
CDR3nt: TGTGCCAGCTCACCACGGACGGGGCAAGAGACCCAGTACTTC; CDR3aa: CASSPRTGQETQYF; abundance: NA; d_gene: NA; j_gene: TRBJ2-5; v_gene: TRBV18
CDR3nt: TGTGCCAGCAGTTACTCGTCTCTTAATTCACCCCTCCACTTT; CDR3aa: CASSYSSLNSPLHF; abundance: NA; d_gene: NA; j_gene: TRBJ1-6; v_gene: TRBV6-5
CDR3nt: TGTGCCAGCAGTTTGGGTGGATCGAACTATGGCTACACCTTC; CDR3aa: CASSLGGSNYGYTF; abundance: NA; d_gene: NA; j_gene: TRBJ1-2; v_gene: TRBV28
CDR3nt: TGTGCCAGCAGCCTTAGGTCTCAGGTTGGCTACACCTTC; CDR3aa: CASSLRSQVGYTF; abundance: NA; d_gene: NA; j_gene: TRBJ1-2; v_gene: TRBV14
CDR3nt: TGTGCCAGCAGCTTACAGATTTACAATGAGCAGTTCTTC; CDR3aa: CASSLQIYNEQFF; abundance: NA; d_gene: NA; j_gene: TRBJ2-1; v_gene: TRBV7-2
CDR3nt: TGTGCCAGCAGCCGGCGGCGGAGCTCCTACAATGAGCAGTTCTTC; CDR3aa: CASSRRRSSYNEQFF; abundance: NA; d_gene: NA; j_gene: TRBJ2-1; v_gene: TRBV21-1
CDR3nt: TGTGCCAGTAGTATCGAGGGGGTAGCGGGATACAATGAGCAGTTCTTC; CDR3aa: CASSIEGVAGYNEQFF; abundance: NA; d_gene: TRBD2; j_gene: TRBJ2-1; v_gene: TRBV19
CDR3nt: TGTGCCAGCAGCTCCCGTCGTGACTACTCATACAATGAGCAGTTCTTC; CDR3aa: CASSSRRDYSYNEQFF; abundance: NA; d_gene: NA; j_gene: TRBJ2-1; v_gene: TRBV7-8
CDR3nt: TGTGCCAGTAGTATCCCGACTAGCGGGAGGGACACCGGGGAGCTGTTTTTT; CDR3aa: CASSIPTSGRDTGELFF; abundance: NA; d_gene: TRBD2; j_gene: TRBJ2-2; v_gene: TRBV19
CDR3nt: TGTGCCAGCACCCCCCCGCGAAGGCTAGCGGTAACAGATACGCAGTATTTT; CDR3aa: CASTPPRRLAVTDTQYF; abundance: NA; d_gene: TRBD2; j_gene: TRBJ2-3; v_gene: TRBV7-8
CDR3nt: TGCGCCAGCAGTGTTTTGGGATTTCCCTACGAGCAGTACTTC; CDR3aa: CASSVLGFPYEQYF; abundance: NA; d_gene: NA; j_gene: TRBJ2-7; v_gene: TRBV10-2
CDR3nt: TGTGCCAGCAGCCCAATGACAGGGACTGAAGCTTTCTTT; CDR3aa: CASSPMTGTEAFF; abundance: NA; d_gene: TRBD1; j_gene: TRBJ1-1; v_gene: TRBV27
CDR3nt: TGTGCCACCAGCAGAAGACAGGGGGCAGGGACTGAAGCTTTCTTT; CDR3aa: CATSRRQGAGTEAFF; abundance: NA; d_gene: TRBD1; j_gene: TRBJ1-1; v_gene: TRBV15
CDR3nt: TGTGCCATCTCTGGGCAGTCGGGGGATTCTTATGGCTACACCTTC; CDR3aa: CAISGQSGDSYGYTF; abundance: NA; d_gene: NA; j_gene: TRBJ1-2; v_gene: TRBV10-3
CDR3nt: TGCGCCAGCAGCCGGACCAGGGGTGGTGAAAAACTGTTTTTT; CDR3aa: CASSRTRGGEKLFF; abundance: NA; d_gene: NA; j_gene: TRBJ1-4; v_gene: TRBV5-1
CDR3nt: TGTGCCTGGACCTTTGACAGATTCACTGAAGCTTTCTTT; CDR3aa: CAWTFDRFTEAFF; abundance: NA; d_gene: NA; j_gene: TRBJ1-1; v_gene: TRBV30
CDR3nt: TGTGCCAGCTCACCACAAGATAGCAATCAGCCCCAGCATTTT; CDR3aa: CASSPQDSNQPQHF; abundance: few; d_gene: NA; j_gene: TRBJ1-5; v_gene: TRBV18
CDR3nt: TGTGCCAGCAGCTTGGTAGGGACTAGCAATGAGCAGTTCTTC; CDR3aa: CASSLVGTSNEQFF; abundance: once; d_gene: TRBD2; j_gene: TRBJ2-1; v_gene: TRBV5-4
CDR3nt: TGTGCCAGCAGCAGTGGACTAGCGGGGTTAGTTTACGAGCAGTACTTC; CDR3aa: CASSSGLAGLVYEQYF; abundance: NA; d_gene: TRBD2; j_gene: TRBJ2-7; v_gene: TRBV5-4
CDR3nt: TGTGCCATCCGACTAGCGTTGAGCACAGATACGCAGTATTTT; CDR3aa: CAIRLALSTDTQYF; abundance: NA; d_gene: TRBD2; j_gene: TRBJ2-3; v_gene: TRBV10-3
CDR3nt: TGCGCCAGCAGCAGAGAAAGGACAGGGTACTCACCCCTCCACTTT; CDR3aa: CASSRERTGYSPLHF; abundance: NA; d_gene: TRBD1; j_gene: TRBJ1-6; v_gene: TRBV5-1
CDR3nt: TGTGCCAGCAGCCAGGGTCCCGCACGCTCCTATAATTCACCCCTCCACTTT; CDR3aa: CASSQGPARSYNSPLHF; abundance: once; d_gene: NA; j_gene: TRBJ1-6; v_gene: TRBV14
CDR3nt: TGTGCCAGCTCACGGGACAGGGTGAAAAATCAGCCCCAGCATTTT; CDR3aa: CASSRDRVKNQPQHF; abundance: NA; d_gene: TRBD1; j_gene: TRBJ1-5; v_gene: TRBV18
CDR3nt: TGTGCCAGCAGCCTACAGAACACCGGGGAGCTGTTTTTT; CDR3aa: CASSLQNTGELFF; abundance: NA; d_gene: NA; j_gene: TRBJ2-2; v_gene: TRBV11-2
CDR3nt: TGTGCCAGCGGGGAGCGAAGTGTGGACGAGCAGTACTTC; CDR3aa: CASGERSVDEQYF; abundance: NA; d_gene: NA; j_gene: TRBJ2-7; v_gene: TRBV6-1
CDR3nt: TGCGCCAGCAGCTTGGCCCCAGGGGGAGCTTTCTTT; CDR3aa: CASSLAPGGAFF; abundance: NA; d_gene: TRBD1; j_gene: TRBJ1-1; v_gene: TRBV5-1
CDR3nt: TGTGCCAGCAGCTACCCGGGACTAGCGTACCAAGAGACCCAGTACTTC; CDR3aa: CASSYPGLAYQETQYF; abundance: NA; d_gene: TRBD2; j_gene: TRBJ2-5; v_gene: TRBV7-9
CDR3nt: TGTGCCAGTAGTCCCGGACTAAGCTCCTACAATGAGCAGTTCTTC; CDR3aa: CASSPGLSSYNEQFF; abundance: many; d_gene: NA; j_gene: TRBJ2-1; v_gene: TRBV19
CDR3nt: TGTGCCAGCAGCTTAGCTCTTAGCGGGAGGGGGGCAGATACGCAGTATTTT; CDR3aa: CASSLALSGRGADTQYF; abundance: NA; d_gene: TRBD2; j_gene: TRBJ2-3; v_gene: TRBV7-2
CDR3nt: TGTGCCAGTAGTATCCCCGGGGCCACTGAAGCTTTCTTT; CDR3aa: CASSIPGATEAFF; abundance: NA; d_gene: NA; j_gene: TRBJ1-1; v_gene: TRBV19
CDR3nt: TGTGCCAGCAGTGCACAAGGGGGGGGCTTCTATGGCTACACCTTC; CDR3aa: CASSAQGGGFYGYTF; abundance: NA; d_gene: NA; j_gene: TRBJ1-2; v_gene: TRBV25-1
CDR3nt: TGCAGCGCGGCCGATGGACCGGAGGACACTGAAGCTTTCTTT; CDR3aa: CSAADGPEDTEAFF; abundance: NA; d_gene: NA; j_gene: TRBJ1-1; v_gene: TRBV29-1
CDR3nt: TGTGCCAGCAGCGAGGGACCCAATGAGCAGTTCTTC; CDR3aa: CASSEGPNEQFF; abundance: few; d_gene: NA; j_gene: TRBJ2-1; v_gene: TRBV11-2
CDR3nt: TGTGCCAGCAGTTTGGAGGATAGCAATCAGCCCCAGCATTTT; CDR3aa: CASSLEDSNQPQHF; abundance: NA; d_gene: NA; j_gene: TRBJ1-5; v_gene: TRBV28
CDR3nt: TGTGCCAGCAGCCGTCCCGGGACAGGGGGCACGCAGTATTTT; CDR3aa: CASSRPGTGGTQYF; abundance: NA; d_gene: TRBD1; j_gene: TRBJ2-3; v_gene: TRBV28
CDR3nt: TGTGCCAGAAGCTTGGAGACGGCGGTCTACGAGCAGTACTTC; CDR3aa: CARSLETAVYEQYF; abundance: NA; d_gene: NA; j_gene: TRBJ2-7; v_gene: TRBV5-3
CDR3nt: TGTGCCAGTAGTACCAACCAACGCTATGGCTACACCTTC; CDR3aa: CASSTNQRYGYTF; abundance: NA; d_gene: NA; j_gene: TRBJ1-2; v_gene: TRBV19
CDR3nt: TGCGCCAGCAGCCAAGTCGGACTAGCGGACACAGATACGCAGTATTTT; CDR3aa: CASSQVGLADTDTQYF; abundance: NA; d_gene: TRBD2; j_gene: TRBJ2-3; v_gene: TRBV4-1
CDR3nt: TGTGCCAGCAGCTTGGCGGGGGGGGTGGGCACAGATACGCAGTATTTT; CDR3aa: CASSLAGGVGTDTQYF; abundance: NA; d_gene: TRBD2; j_gene: TRBJ2-3; v_gene: TRBV5-4
CDR3nt: TGTGCCAGCAGCCCTTGGACAGGCCAAGAGACCCAGTACTTC; CDR3aa: CASSPWTGQETQYF; abundance: NA; d_gene: TRBD1; j_gene: TRBJ2-5; v_gene: TRBV7-9
CDR3nt: TGTGCCAGCAGCGCGGTGGCCTATGGCTACACCTTC; CDR3aa: CASSAVAYGYTF; abundance: NA; d_gene: NA; j_gene: TRBJ1-2; v_gene: TRBV28
CDR3nt: TGTGCCAGCAGTGAGGGCACAACAGATACGCAGTATTTT; CDR3aa: CASSEGTTDTQYF; abundance: NA; d_gene: NA; j_gene: TRBJ2-3; v_gene: TRBV6-4
CDR3nt: TGTGCCAGCAGCGTGGACTGGGCCTCTGGAAACACCATATATTTT; CDR3aa: CASSVDWASGNTIYF; abundance: NA; d_gene: NA; j_gene: TRBJ1-3; v_gene: TRBV9
CDR3nt: TGTGCCAGTAGTAATGGAGGTTCTGGGGCCAACGTCCTGACTTTC; CDR3aa: CASSNGGSGANVLTF; abundance: NA; d_gene: NA; j_gene: TRBJ2-6; v_gene: TRBV19
CDR3nt: TGTGCCAGCAGCGAAAGCACAGATACGCAGTATTTT; CDR3aa: CASSESTDTQYF; abundance: NA; d_gene: NA; j_gene: TRBJ2-3; v_gene: TRBV6-6
CDR3nt: TGTGCCAGCAGTGATAACCGTGCCTACGAGCAGTACTTC; CDR3aa: CASSDNRAYEQYF; abundance: NA; d_gene: NA; j_gene: TRBJ2-7; v_gene: TRBV2
CDR3nt: TGTGCCAGCAGCTTAGCGCGGCGACCAGGCAGCACTGAAGCTTTCTTT; CDR3aa: CASSLARRPGSTEAFF; abundance: NA; d_gene: NA; j_gene: TRBJ1-1; v_gene: TRBV7-8
CDR3nt: TGTGCCAGTAGTATCCCTTTCCTAGCGGGAGTTGGCAATGAGCAGTTCTTC; CDR3aa: CASSIPFLAGVGNEQFF; abundance: NA; d_gene: TRBD2; j_gene: TRBJ2-1; v_gene: TRBV19
CDR3nt: TGTGCCAGCAGCTTAGGGGGACTATCCTTTGCAACTAATGAAAAACTGTTTTTT; CDR3aa: CASSLGGLSFATNEKLFF; abundance: NA; d_gene: NA; j_gene: TRBJ1-4; v_gene: TRBV7-8
CDR3nt: TGTGCCAGCAGCTTAACAGGGGGGGAAGGCAATCAGCCCCAGCATTTT; CDR3aa: CASSLTGGEGNQPQHF; abundance: NA; d_gene: TRBD1; j_gene: TRBJ1-5; v_gene: TRBV5-6
CDR3nt: TGTGCCAGCAGTTACTGGGGGATCATGCTGGGGGAAGCTTTCTTT; CDR3aa: CASSYWGIMLGEAFF; abundance: NA; d_gene: NA; j_gene: TRBJ1-1; v_gene: TRBV6-5